The 19 T cell receptor beta chains presented below share a single source sample, sequenced in a study of CXCR3-negative and CXCR3-positive naive CD8 T cells. 5' RACE that incorporated UMI labels was used to prepare the TRB cDNA libraries. TCRdb reworked the 5' RACE reads into one entry per CDR3 protein, no DNA. The sample totals about 41,000 distinct CDR3 sequences. Sequencing was performed on naive CXCR3- CD8+ T cells from blood. Described subset: CD45RO-CCR7+CD27+CD95- naive CD8+ T cells lacking CXCR3 (TNR3-). These receptors were obtained from a human donor in good health. Some clones in this sample may be carry-over from other donors' samples.

V is TRBV7-9 and J is TRBJ2-3. CDR3 length: 13 residues. The germline gives CDR1 SEHNR, CDR2 FQNEAQ (reference sequence). Here the CDR3 reads CASTYLLPDTQYF.

V and J are TRBV7-6 and TRBJ2-7; the TCRdb call, TRBD2, lacks DNA for checking. From germline, CDR1 is SGHVS and CDR2 FNYEAQ. The CDR3 sequence is 16 residues long. CDR3 sequence: CASSLASGGAYDEQYF.

The chain combines TRBV5-1 with TRBJ1-2; checking the TCRdb D call of TRBD1 is not possible without DNA. The CDR3 is 18 residues long. Germline assignment: CDR1 SGHRS and CDR2 YFSETQ. CDR3 region: CASSLSPSEAARDYGYTF.

V gene TRBV2 combines with J gene TRBJ2-1; checking the TCRdb D call of TRBD2 is not possible without DNA. This CDR3 has 15 residues. Germline CDR1 and CDR2: SNHLY and FYNNEI. The CDR3 loop reads CASPPSGGDYNEQFF.

V usage is TRBV7-6 and J usage is TRBJ1-2. In germline, CDR1 is SGHVS, CDR2 FNYEAQ. This CDR3 is built from 13 residues. The CDR3 spells CASSAEGSRGYTF.

The chain carries TRBV5-1 and TRBJ2-7; the D gene TCRdb calls, TRBD1, cannot be checked with no DNA. The germline V gene has CDR1 SGHRS and CDR2 YFSETQ. The CDR3 is 16 residues long. This chain's CDR3 is CASSLDPPDTNHEQYF.

This sequence joins TRBV11-2 and TRBJ2-6; no DNA is available, so the TRBD1 call from TCRdb remains unchecked. CDR1 is SGHAT and CDR2 is FQNNGV in the germline V gene. CDR3 length: 19 amino acids. CDR3 region: CASSLGPGGIRSGANVLTF.

The chain employs TRBV5-5 and TRBJ2-5. The CDR3 sequence is 15 residues long. Germline values: CDR1 SGHKS, CDR2 YYEKEE (reference sequence). CDR3 amino acids: CASSGTGWFGETQYF. The full variable domain, in which reference TRBV5-5 and TRBJ2-5 provide the parts outside the CDR3, is DAGVTQSPTHLIKTRGQQVTLRCSPISGHKSVSWYQQVLGQGPQFIFQYYEKEERGRGNFPDRFSARQFPNYSSELNVNALLLGDSALYLCASSGTGWFGETQYFGPGTRLLVL.

The J gene is TRBJ2-7, the V gene TRBV19; TCRdb's D gene call, TRBD1, goes unchecked for lack of DNA. From germline, CDR1 is LNHDA and CDR2 SQIVND (reference sequence). The CDR3 runs to 13 residues. The CDR3 here is CASRRTGGGEQYF.

The gene calls are TRBV14 and TRBJ2-7; lacking DNA, the TRBD2 call made by TCRdb goes unchecked. The V gene's germline CDR1 is SGHDN and CDR2 FVKESK. The CDR3 is 15 residues long. CDR3 sequence: CASSQEAGESYEQYF.

CDR3: CASSLIGVGATEAFF. The chain couples TRBV28 to TRBJ1-1; the TCRdb call, TRBD1, lacks DNA for checking. Per germline, CDR1 MDHEN and CDR2 SYDVKM. CDR3 length: 15 residues. The variable domain in full, completed from reference TRBV28 and TRBJ1-1, reads DVKVTQSSRYLVKRTGEKVFLECVQDMDHENMFWYRQDPGLGLRLIYFSYDVKMKEKGDIPEGYSVSREKKERFSLILESASTNQTSMYLCASSLIGVGATEAFFGQGTRLTVV.

The chain recombines TRBV18 with TRBJ1-3. Looked up from germline, CDR1 is KGHSH and CDR2 is LQKENI. This CDR3 region has 17 residues. The CDR3 protein is CASSPWSIASSGNTIYF.

The chain couples TRBV6-2 or TRBV6-3 to TRBJ2-7; checking the TCRdb D call of TRBD1 is not possible without DNA. The CDR3 is 12 amino acids. Germline V gene sequence: CDR1 MNHEY, CDR2 SVGEGT. This CDR3 is CASNPTGYEQYF.

The CDR3 sequence: CASSLVGTAYEQYF. This sequence joins TRBV11-2 and TRBJ2-7; TCRdb's D call of TRBD1 is untestable without DNA. Looked up from germline, CDR1 is SGHAT and CDR2 is FQNNGV. CDR3 length equals 14 residues.

The rearrangement links TRBV20-1 to TRBJ1-2; absent DNA, TCRdb's TRBD1 call cannot be checked. The CDR3 has 15 residues. Germline V gene data show CDR1 as DFQATT and CDR2 as SNEGSKA (reference sequence). The CDR3 here is CSAPFTRQGPAGYTF.

V usage is TRBV29-1 and J usage is TRBJ2-6. Germline V lookup: CDR1 SQVTM, CDR2 ANQGSEA. CDR3 length: 13 residues. The CDR3 here is CSVVGDGANVLTF.

The chain has TRBV20-1 and TRBJ2-1; no DNA is available, so the TRBD2 call from TCRdb remains unchecked. The germline CDR1 and CDR2 sequences are DFQATT and SNEGSKA (reference sequence). The CDR3 has 18 amino acids. The CDR3 is CSARDHSPRGPLSYEQFF.

The chain has TRBV5-1 and TRBJ2-7; TCRdb's assignment of TRBD1 cannot be checked, as there is no DNA. The germline V gene has CDR1 SGHRS and CDR2 YFSETQ. The CDR3 extends over 14 amino acids. CDR3: CASSHSRQSYEQYF.

The chain uses TRBV7-6 and TRBJ2-1; there is no DNA to check the TCRdb D call of TRBD1. CDR1 and CDR2 (germline): SGHVS, FNYEAQ. The CDR3 is 16 amino acids. The CDR3 sequence: CASSLARTGGPNEQFF.